This TCR beta chain comes out of a study of CD8 T cells in ankylosing spondylitis listed by TCRdb under 2017. As for the study more broadly: The study set out to find disease-linked TCR variants by profiling T cell receptor beta repertoires in ankylosing spondylitis patients and healthy donors. In total, the full study cohort was made up of some 110 healthy donors and 25 ankylosing spondylitis patients. Samples of peripheral blood were taken, and for ankylosing spondylitis patients, synovial fluid was collected as well.

Sequencing was performed on an Illumina HiSeq 2500. Quantitative 5'-RACE with molecular barcodes was the method used to prepare the TCR beta libraries. In the authors' own workflow: Disease-linked TCR variants were identified with a new computational method built on a probabilistic model of VDJ rearrangement. The public reads were reprocessed in TCRdb via fastp at Q25 and MiXCR, keeping in-frame beta chains. One record per CDR3 amino acid sequence lists the most common genes and DNA. For this entry, the V and J calls and clone size follow TCRdb and not the study's own pipeline. This sample lists around 450,000 distinct CDR3 sequences; 25% to 30% were detected once. The top ten constitute 0.89% of the sample. The sample holds a few counts of this clonotype. This receptor's antigen is unknown. No much larger clone is present one base from it, and per-base qualities are unavailable. The paper's findings and limits, for the study overall: Some of the motif variants had been reported before in the synovial fluid and blood of reactive arthritis patients, a finding that suggests common disease-initiation mechanisms. A CD8+ phenotype was shown by the disease-linked clones, which were found at relatively low frequencies in peripheral blood. The disease-linked clones were reported to be significantly enriched in matched synovial fluid samples from ankylosing spondylitis patients. A TCR beta motif made up of several highly homologous amino acid variants appeared to be characteristic of blood from ankylosing spondylitis patients.

Sequencing input: blood, either unsorted or a sorted T cell fraction (not recorded which). The receptor's source is a male donor with ankylosing spondylitis.

CDR3 protein: CASSLGRTSGRLKQFF. The DNA is TGTGCCAGCAGCTTAGGGAGGACTAGCGGGAGGCTTAAGCAGTTCTTC. The receptor chain draws on TRBV11-2 and TRBJ2-1; 14 central bases correspond to TRBD2. Sequences SGHAT (CDR1) and FQNNGV (CDR2) are obtained from the germline V gene. V and J are trimmed by 1 base and 11 bases, and the gene matches miss 7 bases of the junction. The CDR3, cysteine through phenylalanine, is 16 amino acids long. Only the CDR3 portion is preserved as DNA: 48 bases, with reading frame beginning at the first base.